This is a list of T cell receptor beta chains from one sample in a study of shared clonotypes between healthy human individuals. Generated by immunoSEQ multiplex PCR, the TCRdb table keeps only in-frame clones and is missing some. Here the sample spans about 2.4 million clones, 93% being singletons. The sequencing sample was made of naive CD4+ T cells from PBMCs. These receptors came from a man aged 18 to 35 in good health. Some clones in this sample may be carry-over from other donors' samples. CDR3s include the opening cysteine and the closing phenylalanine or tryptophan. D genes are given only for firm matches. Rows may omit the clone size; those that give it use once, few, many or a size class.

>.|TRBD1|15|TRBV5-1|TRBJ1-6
CASSSQGAGNSPLHF
TGCGCCAGCAGCTCACAGGGGGCTGGGAATTCACCCCTCCACTTT
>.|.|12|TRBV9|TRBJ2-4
CASSVSGNIQYF
TGTGCCAGCAGCGTATCGGGAAACATTCAGTACTTC
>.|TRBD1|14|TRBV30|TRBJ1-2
CAWGRQQGVYGYTF
TGTGCCTGGGGACGGCAACAGGGGGTCTATGGCTACACCTTC
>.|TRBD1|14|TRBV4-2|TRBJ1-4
CASSQETGDEKLFF
TGTGCCAGCAGCCAAGAGACAGGGGACGAAAAACTGTTTTTT
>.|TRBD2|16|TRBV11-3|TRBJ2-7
CASSFGGPSGSAEQYF
TGTGCCAGCAGCTTCGGGGGGCCTAGCGGGAGTGCCGAGCAGTACTTC
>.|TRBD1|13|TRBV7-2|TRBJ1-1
CASSLDRGAKGFF
TGTGCCAGCAGCCTGGACAGGGGAGCGAAAGGTTTCTTT
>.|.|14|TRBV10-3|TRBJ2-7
CAIRPTRESYEQYF
TGTGCCATCAGACCGACGAGAGAATCCTACGAGCAGTACTTC
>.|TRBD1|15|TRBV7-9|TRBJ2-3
CAWHDRDRSTDTQYF
TGTGCCTGGCACGACCGGGACAGAAGCACAGATACGCAGTATTTT
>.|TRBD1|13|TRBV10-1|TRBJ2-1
CASSRGREWEQFF
TGCGCCAGCAGTAGGGGGCGCGAGTGGGAGCAGTTCTTC
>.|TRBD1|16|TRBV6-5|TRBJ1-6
CASSWDRERYNSPLHF
TGTGCCAGCAGTTGGGACAGGGAACGCTATAATTCACCCCTCCACTTT
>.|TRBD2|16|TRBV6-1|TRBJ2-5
CASSEATSGSPETQYF
TGTGCCAGCAGTGAAGCGACTAGCGGGAGTCCAGAGACCCAGTACTTC
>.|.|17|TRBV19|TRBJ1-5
CASSIRLTGKSNQPQHF
TGTGCCAGTAGTATTAGGTTGACAGGTAAAAGCAATCAGCCCCAGCATTTT
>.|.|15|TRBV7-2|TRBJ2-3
CASSFAGYRTDTQYF
TGTGCCAGCAGCTTCGCGGGATACCGCACAGATACGCAGTATTTT
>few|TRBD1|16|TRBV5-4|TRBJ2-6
CASSRQGAAGANVLTF
TGTGCCAGCAGCCGACAGGGGGCGGCTGGGGCCAACGTCCTGACTTTC
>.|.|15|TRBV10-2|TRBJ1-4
CASSKTGTQNEKLFF
TGCGCCAGCAGTAAGACCGGGACACAGAATGAAAAACTGTTTTTT
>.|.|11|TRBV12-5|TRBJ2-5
CASASGETQYF
TGTGCTAGTGCTTCGGGGGAGACCCAGTACTTC
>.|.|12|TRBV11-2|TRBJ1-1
CASSNLGTEAFF
TGTGCCAGCAGTAACTTGGGCACTGAAGCTTTCTTT
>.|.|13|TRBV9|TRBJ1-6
CASSALYSQPLHF
TGTGCCAGCAGCGCCCTTTACAGTCAACCCCTCCACTTT
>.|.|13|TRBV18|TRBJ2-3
CASSARQPDTQYF
TGTGCCAGCTCAGCCAGGCAACCAGATACGCAGTATTTT